These 8 T cell receptor beta chains were sequenced from one sample in a study of CD8 T cells in Susac syndrome. Reverse transcription of roughly 0.5 to 1 ug RNA used random hexamers. MiXCR, applied by TCRdb to the immunoSEQ multiplex PCR reads, yields one record per CDR3 protein. The repertoire holds 230,000 or so distinct CDR3 sequences, with roughly 96% as singletons. The specimen was CD4+ T cells from PBMCs. These receptors originate from a human donor with multiple sclerosis.

J is TRBJ2-3 and V is TRBV20-1; TRBD2 might be the D (5 bases). V lost 3 bases and J 2 bases, leaving 9 bases between the germline ends. The germline CDR1 and CDR2 sequences are DFQATT and SNEGSKA (reference sequence). This CDR3 is 13 amino acids long. CDR3 sequence reads: CSASPGSTDTQYF. CDR3 coding DNA: TGCAGTGCTAGTCCGGGATCCACAGATACGCAGTATTTT.

The rearrangement links TRBV4-1 to TRBJ1-1, with D maybe TRBD1 (6 bases). The CDR3 is 17 residues long. Trimming took off 3 bases at V and 1 base at J, with 18 bases between the two ends. The V gene's germline CDR1 is MGHRA and CDR2 YSYEKL. The CDR3 DNA sequence: TGCGCCAGCAGCCACCACAGGGAATCTATAAGGAACACTGAAGCTTTCTTT. It translates to CASSHHRESIRNTEAFF.

The chain combines TRBV23-1 with TRBJ1-1; tentatively, D is TRBD1 (6 bases). Being an ORF, TRBV23-1 has a function that is uncertain. The V end was cut by 5 bases, the J end by 6 bases, with 16 bases between. The CDR3 totals 14 residues. The chain's CDR3 is CASSIQGDVPEAFF. For the CDR3, the DNA is TGCGCCAGCAGTATACAGGGTGATGTGCCTGAAGCTTTCTTT.

This rearrangement joins TRBV7-9 to TRBJ2-7, with 14 bases lining up with TRBD2. The V gene's germline CDR1 is SEHNR and CDR2 FQNEAQ (reference sequence). This CDR3 is 16 amino acids long. The V segment lost 5 bases and the J segment 0 bases; nucleotides outside the gene matches: 3. The CDR3 reads CASSAGLAGDSYEQYF. The CDR3 nucleotides are TGTGCCAGCAGCGCGGGACTAGCGGGGGACTCCTACGAGCAGTACTTC.

This chain joins TRBV29-1 and TRBJ2-2; 14 bases align to TRBD2. From germline, CDR1 is SQVTM and CDR2 ANQGSEA. Losses at the gene ends were 0 bases for V and 3 bases for J; bases not matched to a gene: 9. The CDR3 runs 19 residues. Here the CDR3 reads CSVEDTGTSGSKDTGELFF. CDR3 coding DNA: TGCAGCGTTGAAGACACCGGGACTAGCGGGAGTAAGGACACCGGGGAGCTGTTTTTT.

The chain uses TRBV12-3 or TRBV12-4 and TRBJ1-1, with D perhaps TRBD1 (6 bases). V was cut by 7 bases and J by 6 bases, with 12 bases left in between. This CDR3 spans 12 amino acids. CDR3 sequence reads: CASTGTRAEAFF. Here the CDR3 DNA reads TGTGCCAGCACCGGGACACGAGCTGAAGCTTTCTTT.

The V and J genes are TRBV7-9 and TRBJ1-1; D gene uncertain. Germline values: CDR1 SEHNR, CDR2 FQNEAQ (reference sequence). The length of the CDR3 is 11 residues. Trimming left V 8 bases short and J 3 bases short, with 7 bases between. CDR3 bases: TGTGCCAGCGGGCACCACACTGAAGCTTTCTTT. It is translated as CASGHHTEAFF. Combining the CDR3 with reference TRBV7-9 and TRBJ1-1 gives the whole variable domain DTGVSQNPRHKITKRGQNVTFRCDPISEHNRLYWYRQTLGQGPEFLTYFQNEAQLEKSRLLSDRFSAERPKGSFSTLEIQRTEQGDSAMYLCASGHHTEAFFGQGTRLTVV.

The CDR3 loop is CASNRGGAGTGELFF. The CDR3 DNA reads TGTGCCAGTAACCGGGGGGGCGCAGGCACCGGGGAGCTGTTTTTT. The gene calls are TRBV19 and TRBJ2-2, with 8 bases fitting TRBD2. This CDR3 region has 15 residues. Germline V gene sequence: CDR1 LNHDA, CDR2 SQIVND (reference sequence). Trimming at V came to 7 bases and at J to 4 bases, leaving 8 bases not matched to a gene.